This T cell receptor beta chain came from a study of technical replicates of blood from a few donors. TCRdb's table, derived via immunoSEQ multiplex PCR, lists solely in-frame clones and lacks some. The sample includes over 50,000 clones, approximately 84% of them seen just once. This CDR3 has 15 residues. From germline, CDR1 is GTSNPN and CDR2 SVGIG (reference sequence). As concerns this clone: A read error may produce the germline difference seen at one junction end.

The sequenced sample consisted of PBMCs. The chain combines TRBV30 with TRBJ2-7; tentative D call: TRBD1 (5 bases). The source of this sequence is a human donor in good health. Some clones in this sample may be carry-over from other donors' samples. This CDR3 reads CAWSVRSGFTYGQYF. The CDR3 coding sequence is TGTGCCTGGAGTGTACGGTCAGGGTTTACCTACGGGCAGTACTTC.